This T cell receptor (beta chain) was recovered during a study of Graves' ophthalmopathy and Graves' hyperthyroidism. TCR beta CDR3 amplification used RNA transcripts. An opening RT-PCR round employed HTBI primers and preceded a second-round multiplex PCR. TCRdb re-analysed the multiplex PCR reads in MiXCR, keeping a single row per CDR3 protein. The data hold hundreds of thousands of distinct CDR3 sequences, with about two fifths observed a single time. V was shortened by 0 bases and J by 5 bases, with 8 bases between the two germline ends. CDR3 length equals 13 residues. Germline loops: CDR1 MGHRA, CDR2 YSYEKL. This clonotype has only a few counts.

Sequencing input: peripheral blood. The sequence was obtained from an adult man with Graves' ophthalmopathy. This sequence joins TRBV4-1 and TRBJ2-7, with D uncertain. The chain's CDR3 is CASSQDKGHEQYF. Here the CDR3 DNA reads TGCGCCAGCAGCCAAGATAAGGGCCACGAGCAGTACTTC.